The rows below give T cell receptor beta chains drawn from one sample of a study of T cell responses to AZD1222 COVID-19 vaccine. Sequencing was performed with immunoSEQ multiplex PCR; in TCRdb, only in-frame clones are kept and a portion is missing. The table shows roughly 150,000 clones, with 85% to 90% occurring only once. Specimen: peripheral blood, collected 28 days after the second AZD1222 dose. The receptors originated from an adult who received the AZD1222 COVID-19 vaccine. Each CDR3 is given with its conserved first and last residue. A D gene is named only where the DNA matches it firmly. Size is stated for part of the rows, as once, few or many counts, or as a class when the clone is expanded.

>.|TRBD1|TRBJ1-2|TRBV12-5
TGTGCTAGTGGTTGGGAGGGGGCGAGCAGCTATGGCTACACCTTC
CASGWEGASSYGYTF
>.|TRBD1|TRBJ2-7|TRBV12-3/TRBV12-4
TGTGCCAGCAGAAGGACAGGGGTTAATGAGCAGTACTTC
CASRRTGVNEQYF
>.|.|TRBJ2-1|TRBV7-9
TGTGCCAGCAGCTGGACTATTCCGGGGCAGTTCTTC
CASSWTIPGQFF
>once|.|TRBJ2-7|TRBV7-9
TGTGCCAGCAGCTTAGTGGAGCAGCCCTACGAGCAGTACTTC
CASSLVEQPYEQYF
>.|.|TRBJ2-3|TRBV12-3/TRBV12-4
TGTGCCAGCACCCGCATCACAGATACGCAGTATTTT
CASTRITDTQYF
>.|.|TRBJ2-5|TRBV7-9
TGTGCCACCTCCAGGACACAAGAGACCCAGTACTTC
CATSRTQETQYF
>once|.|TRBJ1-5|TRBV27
TGTGCCAGCAGTCAGATAACAGGCAATCAGCCCCAGCATTTT
CASSQITGNQPQHF
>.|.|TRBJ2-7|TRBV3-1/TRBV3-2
TGTGCCAGCAGCCAAGATCGGCTAGCTTCCTACGAGCAGTACTTC
CASSQDRLASYEQYF
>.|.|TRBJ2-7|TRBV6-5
TGTGCCAGCAGTCTTATAACGGGAGCTGGCTACGAGCAGTACTTC
CASSLITGAGYEQYF
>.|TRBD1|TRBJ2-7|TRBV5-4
TGTGCCAGCAGCTCCCCGGGACAGGGCTTTTACGAGCAGTACTTC
CASSSPGQGFYEQYF
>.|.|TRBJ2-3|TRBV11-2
TGTGCCAGCAGCTCTTACGGCAGGGGTTCTAGCACAGATACGCAGTATTTT
CASSSYGRGSSTDTQYF
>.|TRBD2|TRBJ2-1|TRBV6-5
TGTGCCAGCGGGACTAGCGGGAGTGGTGAGCAGTTCTTC
CASGTSGSGEQFF
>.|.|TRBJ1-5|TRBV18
TGTGCCAGCTCGACCGACGGAACCATAAATCAGCCCCAGCATTTT
CASSTDGTINQPQHF
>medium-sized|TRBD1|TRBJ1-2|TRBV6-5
TGTGCCAGCACCCCTCGGAGGGGGCAGGGGAGCGGCTACACCTTC
CASTPRRGQGSGYTF
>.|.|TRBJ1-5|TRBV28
TGTGCCAGCAGTCTAAGGGACGGGCCCAATCAGCCCCAGCATTTT
CASSLRDGPNQPQHF
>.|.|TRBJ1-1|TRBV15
TGTGCCACCAGCAGAGGGGGAAAAGTGAACACTGAAGCTTTCTTT
CATSRGGKVNTEAFF
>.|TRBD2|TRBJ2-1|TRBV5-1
TGCGCCAGCAATGGACTAGTTTCCAATGAGCAGTTCTTC
CASNGLVSNEQFF
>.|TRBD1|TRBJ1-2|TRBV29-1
TGCAGCGCCCGAGGGACAGGGGATGGTGGCTACACCTTC
CSARGTGDGGYTF
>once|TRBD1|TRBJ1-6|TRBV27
TGTGCCAGCGCGGGACAGGGGTATTCACCCCTCCACTTT
CASAGQGYSPLHF
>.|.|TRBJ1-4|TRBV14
TGTGCCAGCAGCCAAGAAGGGGTCGCAGTGAGGGAAAAACTGTTTTTT
CASSQEGVAVREKLFF
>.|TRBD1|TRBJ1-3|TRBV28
TGTGCCAGCAGTCTTCGGGACAGGACGAGAAACACCATATATTTT
CASSLRDRTRNTIYF
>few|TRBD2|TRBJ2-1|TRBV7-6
TGTGCCAGCAGCTTAGATGGACTAGCGGGAAATGAGCAGTTCTTC
CASSLDGLAGNEQFF
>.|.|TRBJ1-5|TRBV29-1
TGCAGCGTTTCTGGGGGGCAAAATCAGCCCCAGCATTTT
CSVSGGQNQPQHF
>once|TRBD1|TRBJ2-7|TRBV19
TGTGCCAGTAGTGAGGACAGGGGGAAAAACGCGGCGCAGTACTTC
CASSEDRGKNAAQYF
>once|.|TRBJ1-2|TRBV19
TGTGCCAGTAGTACCCACTTCGGGACTCGGGGAGGCTACACCTTC
CASSTHFGTRGGYTF
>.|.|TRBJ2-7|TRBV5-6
TGTGCCAGCAGCCGGTTCGGGAGAGGAGTTGGAATCGAGCAGTACTTC
CASSRFGRGVGIEQYF
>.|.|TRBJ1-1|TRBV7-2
TGTGCCAGCAGCTTAGAGGGACGAGTGGGAAGGAACACTGAAGCTTTCTTT
CASSLEGRVGRNTEAFF
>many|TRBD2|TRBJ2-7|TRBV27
TGTGCCAGCAGTATAGCGGGCCATACCTACGAGCAGTACTTC
CASSIAGHTYEQYF
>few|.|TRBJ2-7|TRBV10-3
TGTGCCATCGGCAGGGGTACCTACGAGCAGTACTTC
CAIGRGTYEQYF
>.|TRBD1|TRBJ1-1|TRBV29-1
TGCAGCGTTGAAGACTCCGGACCGGGACAGGGGGTCCGGGCCGCTCGTAAGGCTTTCTTT
CSVEDSGPGQGVRAARKAFF
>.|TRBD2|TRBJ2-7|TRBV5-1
TGCGCCAGCAGCTGGGGGACTAGCGGGCAGTACGAGCAGTACTTC
CASSWGTSGQYEQYF
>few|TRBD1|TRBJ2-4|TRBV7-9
TGTGCCAGCAGCTTAGCGCCGCCAGGGGGCATTCAGTACTTC
CASSLAPPGGIQYF
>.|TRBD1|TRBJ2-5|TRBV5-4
TGTGCCAGCAGCCCCGGGAACAGGGGACAAGAGACCCAGTACTTC
CASSPGNRGQETQYF
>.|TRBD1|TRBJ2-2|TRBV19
TGTGCCAGTGGGAGGACAGGGACGATTCCCGGGGAGCTGTTTTTT
CASGRTGTIPGELFF
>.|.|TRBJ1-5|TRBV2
TGTGCCAGCAGCGACCGGACTGTGGGGAATCAGCCCCAGCATTTT
CASSDRTVGNQPQHF
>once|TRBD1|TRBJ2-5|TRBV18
TGTGCCAGCTCCACAGGGACAGGGTACGAGGAGACCCAGTACTTC
CASSTGTGYEETQYF
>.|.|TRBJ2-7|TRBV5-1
TGCGCCAGCAGCTTGCAGAACTACGAGCAGTACTTC
CASSLQNYEQYF
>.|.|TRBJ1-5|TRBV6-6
TGTGCCAGCAGTTGGAGACAGGAGAGTCAGCCCCAGCATTTT
CASSWRQESQPQHF
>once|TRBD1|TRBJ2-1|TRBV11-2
TGTGCCAGCAGCTTAAGGGGACAGGTCCGAGGTGAGCAGTTCTTC
CASSLRGQVRGEQFF
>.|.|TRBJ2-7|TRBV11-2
TGTGCCAGCAGCTTCGGCATTAACTACGAGCAGTACTTC
CASSFGINYEQYF
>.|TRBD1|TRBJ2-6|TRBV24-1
TGTGCCACCAGTGAGCGGGACAGGGCTGGGGCCAACGTCCTGACTTTC
CATSERDRAGANVLTF
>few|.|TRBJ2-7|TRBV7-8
TGTGCCAGCAGCTCGCTTCAGGGCTACTACGAGCAGTACTTC
CASSSLQGYYEQYF
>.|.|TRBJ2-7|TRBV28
TGTGCCAGCAGTTCAAGAAACAGGGATCCCTACGAGCAGTACTTC
CASSSRNRDPYEQYF
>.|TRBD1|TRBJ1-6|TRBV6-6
TGTGCCAGCAGTAGCCGGACGGCAGGGGGTTATTCACCCCTCCACTTT
CASSSRTAGGYSPLHF
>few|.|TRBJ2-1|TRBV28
TGTGCCAGCAGTGCCGGGGGCCACAATGAGCAGTTCTTC
CASSAGGHNEQFF
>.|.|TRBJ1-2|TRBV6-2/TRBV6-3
TGTGCCAGCAGCGACACAACGTATGGCTACACCTTC
CASSDTTYGYTF
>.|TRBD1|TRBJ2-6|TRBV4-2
TGTGCCAGCAGCCAGATTGAGACAGGGATCTCTGGGGCCAACGTCCTGACTTTC
CASSQIETGISGANVLTF
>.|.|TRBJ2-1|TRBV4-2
TGTGCCAGCAGCCAAGTGGGGGGTGTCATTTACAATGAGCAGTTCTTC
CASSQVGGVIYNEQFF